This T cell receptor (beta chain) emerged from a study of cytomegalovirus exposure and HLA in healthy donors. Regarding the study as a whole: In vitro data verified three CMV-associated chains as specific for CMV antigens. Per a later analysis, HLA-associated TCR beta chains showed more clonal expansion than other, equally common TCR beta chains.

Both 60 Vbeta primers and 13 Jbeta primers went into the PCR. TCRdb's table, derived via immunoSEQ multiplex PCR, lists solely in-frame clones and lacks some. The data contain under 250,000 clones, approximately 79% of them seen just once; the ten biggest clones take up around 1.7%. These donors, healthy bone marrow donors, were studied. With regard to this clone: The antigen is unknown.

This CDR3 region has 17 residues. CDR1 SGHVS and CDR2 FNYEAQ come from the germline V gene. V lost 5 bases, J lost 0 bases, and 14 bases lay in between. Specimen: PBMCs. The chain couples TRBV7-6 to TRBJ2-6, with a tentative D call TRBD2 (6 bases). This clonotype was obtained from a man aged 50-60 years in good health and CMV-seronegative. The CDR3 nucleotides read TGTGCCAGCAGCCCGGGGACTCCAGTCTCTGGGGCCAACGTCCTGACTTTC. Protein sequence: CASSPGTPVSGANVLTF.